The clone carrying this TCR beta chain was counted at least ten times. In the library, each TCR cDNA molecule bore its own unique molecular identifier. TCRdb called the 5' RACE reads again in MiXCR, with one record for every CDR3 protein. Of 50,000 to 60,000 distinct CDR3 sequences listed, roughly 7% were seen once; the top ten hold 35%. This record belongs to a study of spatial heterogeneity in lung cancer. Looking at the study overall: Compared with alpha-chain sequences, beta-chain sequences were consistently detected in greater numbers. The mean occurrence of each unique TCR and UMI combination in raw reads exceeded nine.

This CDR3 is built from 14 residues. V was cut by 4 bases and J by 0 bases, with 8 bases left in between. CDR1 SGHTA and CDR2 FQGTGA come from the germline V gene. The time point denotes: blood at routine non-recurrence follow-up after resection. Unsorted whole RNA samples from tumor, nontumor lung or frozen PBMC were sequenced. This receptor was identified in a female donor with early-stage non-small cell lung cancer. This specimen was PBMCs, taken at follow-up. The genes are TRBV7-3 and TRBJ2-3; no definite D call. The CDR3: CASSSRLSTDTQYF. For the CDR3, the DNA is TGTGCCAGCAGCTCCCGACTGAGCACAGATACGCAGTATTTT.